This entry lists 8 T cell receptor beta chains sequenced from one sample in a study of blood T cell repertoires in COVID-19. Repertoires were generated with immunoSEQ multiplex PCR, while TCRdb's copy carries only in-frame clones and drops some. Of 280,000 or so clones in the sample, over 75% were seen once. What was sequenced was PBMCs or T cells enriched from blood (not recorded which). These receptors came from a man aged 30-40 years who had recovered from COVID-19.

The chain joins TRBV4-2 to TRBJ2-1; 10 positions agree with TRBD2. Germline CDR1 is LGHNA and CDR2 is YNFKEQ. J gave up 0 bases and V 1 base, and 9 bases lay outside the gene matches. This CDR3 comprises 19 residues. CDR3 in amino acids: CASSQVAGGISSSYNEQFF. CDR3 nucleotides: TGTGCCAGCAGCCAAGTAGCGGGGGGTATTTCTAGCTCCTACAATGAGCAGTTCTTC.

The chain carries TRBV20-1 and TRBJ1-2, with 7 bases identical to TRBD1. With 5 bases clipped from V and 8 bases from J, the junction kept 5 bases outside the gene matches. The CDR3 contains 11 residues. Germline lookup yields CDR1 DFQATT and CDR2 SNEGSKA (reference sequence). The CDR3 nucleotides read TGCAGTGCTTACAGGGGACGGGGCTACACCTTC. This codes for CSAYRGRGYTF.

The chain joins TRBV12-3 or TRBV12-4 to TRBJ1-1; D possibly corresponds to TRBD1 (5 bases). V was trimmed by 6 bases and J by 1 base, leaving 9 bases between them. This CDR3 is built from 13 residues. CDR3 DNA: TGTGCCAGCAGCCGACAGACGAACACTGAAGCTTTCTTT. It translates to CASSRQTNTEAFF.

This rearrangement joins TRBV29-1 to TRBJ2-7, with TRBD2 as a possible D gene (7 bases). CDR1 and CDR2 (germline): SQVTM, ANQGSEA. V gave up 6 bases and J gave up 6 bases, with 21 bases separating them. The CDR3 spans 14 residues. In DNA form, the CDR3 reads TGCAGCGTCGCCAATCCCTCGGGGGGCGGCGAGCAGTACTTC. Protein sequence: CSVANPSGGGEQYF.

The genes are TRBV11-2 and TRBJ1-2; D is undetermined. Germline V gene data show CDR1 as SGHAT and CDR2 as FQNNGV. With 0 bases removed from V and 8 bases from J, the gap between germline ends came to 16 bases. The CDR3 totals 15 residues. The CDR3 DNA is TGTGCCAGCAGCTTAGAAGGATCCGCGGTGTGGGGCTACACCTTC. It translates to CASSLEGSAVWGYTF.

This chain uses TRBV5-4 with TRBJ2-5; TRBD2 is a possible D gene (6 bases). Looked up from germline, CDR1 is SGHNT and CDR2 is YYREEE (reference sequence). The CDR3 consists of 13 residues. Trimming stripped 10 bases from V and 5 bases from J, with 18 bases between. The CDR3 region is CAGGDSWVETQYF. In DNA form, the CDR3 reads TGTGCCGGAGGGGACTCTTGGGTGGAGACCCAGTACTTC. The whole variable domain, filled in from reference TRBV5-4 and TRBJ2-5, reads ETGVTQSPTHLIKTRGQQVTLRCSSQSGHNTVSWYQQALGQGPQFIFQYYREEENGRGNFPPRFSGLQFPNYSSELNVNALELDDSALYLCAGGDSWVETQYFGPGTRLLVL.

V and J are TRBV24-1 and TRBJ2-1, with 8 bases fitting TRBD1. The germline V gene has CDR1 KGHDR and CDR2 SFDVKD. Germline trimming cut 2 bases from V and 4 bases from J; bases unmatched to any gene: 3. This CDR3 is built from 15 residues. This chain's CDR3 is CATSDSTGGYNEQFF. CDR3 nucleotides: TGTGCCACCAGTGATTCTACAGGGGGGTACAATGAGCAGTTCTTC.

V and J are TRBV3-1 (or the pseudogene TRBV3-2) and TRBJ1-1; the match to TRBD1 covers 7 bases. Trimming at V came to 5 bases and at J to 0 bases, leaving 6 bases not matched to a gene. The germline V gene encodes CDR1 LGHDT and CDR2 YNNKEL (reference sequence). This CDR3 comprises 15 residues. The CDR3 is CASSLPGQLNTEAFF. Here the CDR3 DNA reads TGTGCCAGCAGCTTACCGGGACAGCTGAACACTGAAGCTTTCTTT.